This is a list of T cell receptor beta chains from one sample in a study of blood T cell repertoires in COVID-19. Measured with immunoSEQ multiplex PCR; TCRdb has only the in-frame clones, and not every one. The sample lists some 330,000 clones, roughly four fifths occurring once. Sequences were obtained from PBMCs or T cells enriched from blood (not recorded which). These receptors all stem from a woman in her fifties or sixties who had recovered from COVID-19. CDR3s include the opening cysteine and the closing phenylalanine or tryptophan. The D gene is left open where the match is weak. Expanded clones get a size class; other rows say once, few or many, or leave the size out.

j_gene | abundance | d_gene | v_gene | CDR3nt | CDR3aa
TRBJ2-7 | . | TRBD1 | TRBV18 | TGTGCCAGCTCACGGGGGGGACAGGGTTCCAACGAGCAGTACTTC | CASSRGGQGSNEQYF
TRBJ1-2 | . | TRBD1 | TRBV12-3/TRBV12-4 | TGTGCCAGCAGTTTACCCCGGACAGGAGGCTACACCTTC | CASSLPRTGGYTF
TRBJ2-7 | once | . | TRBV11-2 | TGTGCCAGCAGCTTAGATCCCCCAGGGAACTACGAGCAGTACTTC | CASSLDPPGNYEQYF
TRBJ2-5 | . | TRBD2 | TRBV6-5 | TGTGCCAGCAGATACGGACTAGCGGGAGAAGAGACCCAGTACTTC | CASRYGLAGEETQYF
TRBJ2-1 | . | TRBD1 | TRBV19 | TGTGCCAGTACCACCCGGGACAGAGACAACAATGAGCAGTTCTTC | CASTTRDRDNNEQFF
TRBJ2-2 | . | TRBD1 | TRBV19 | TGTGCCAGTAGCTTTGTGACAGGGGTAGGGTCGGTCGGGGAGCTGTTTTTT | CASSFVTGVGSVGELFF
TRBJ2-2 | . | . | TRBV18 | TGTGCCAGCTCCCAGGGCACTAATTTGGGGCGCGACACCGGGGAGCTGTTTTTT | CASSQGTNLGRDTGELFF
TRBJ1-2 | . | . | TRBV14 | TGTGCCAGCAGCCAAGGTCTCAGGTCCCCCTATGGCTACACCTTC | CASSQGLRSPYGYTF
TRBJ1-2 | . | . | TRBV5-1 | TGCGCCAGCAGCTCTTACTCCGAGTATGGCTACACCTTC | CASSSYSEYGYTF
TRBJ2-7 | . | TRBD1 | TRBV27 | TGTGCCAGCAGTAGCCCGGGACAGGCCCTCGAGCAGTACTTC | CASSSPGQALEQYF
TRBJ1-2 | . | . | TRBV11-3 | TGTGCCAGCAGCTTTGAGAGGCATGGCTACACCTTC | CASSFERHGYTF
TRBJ2-1 | . | . | TRBV4-3 | TGCGCCAGCAGCCAAGATCTTGTCGGGCAGGGCGATGAGCAGTTCTTC | CASSQDLVGQGDEQFF
TRBJ2-3 | . | . | TRBV9 | TGTGCCAGCAGCGTGGAGGGGCAGGAAACAGATACGCAGTATTTT | CASSVEGQETDTQYF
TRBJ2-1 | . | TRBD2 | TRBV4-3 | TGCGCCAGCAGCCAAGAGCTAGCGGGACTATTGGATGAGCAGTTCTTC | CASSQELAGLLDEQFF
TRBJ1-2 | once | . | TRBV29-1 | TGCAGCGTTGATCGCCCGGGAGGCGCCTCTAACTATGGCTACACCTTC | CSVDRPGGASNYGYTF
TRBJ1-4 | . | TRBD1 | TRBV30 | TGTGCCTGGGGCCCTCGGACAGGGGGTTACGGAAAACTGTTTTTT | CAWGPRTGGYGKLFF
TRBJ2-3 | . | TRBD2 | TRBV5-1 | TGCGCCAGCAGTTTAGAGCGGGGGCACGCAGATACGCAGTATTTT | CASSLERGHADTQYF
TRBJ2-1 | . | TRBD2 | TRBV7-9 | TGTGCCAGCAGCCCAAACACCCCCCTAACGGGACTACGGTACAATGAGCAGTTCTTC | CASSPNTPLTGLRYNEQFF
TRBJ2-1 | . | . | TRBV19 | TGTGCCAGTAGTATAGGAGGGAGCCTTTACAATGAGCAGTTCTTC | CASSIGGSLYNEQFF
TRBJ1-4 | . | . | TRBV3-1/TRBV3-2 | TGTGCCAGCAGCCCCGGGGGGGTGAATAATGAAAAACTGTTTTTT | CASSPGGVNNEKLFF
TRBJ1-1 | . | . | TRBV6-2/TRBV6-3 | TGTGCCAGCAGTTCATTCGGGGGGCCGAGCACTGAAGCTTTCTTT | CASSSFGGPSTEAFF
TRBJ2-5 | . | . | TRBV2 | TGTGCCAGCAGTGGTGGTGGTACATTCCAAGAGACCCAGTACTTC | CASSGGGTFQETQYF
TRBJ1-2 | . | . | TRBV24-1 | TGTGCCACCAGTGATCCCCGGGGGTTAGAGGATGGCTACACCTTC | CATSDPRGLEDGYTF
TRBJ1-5 | once | TRBD1 | TRBV5-1 | TGCGCCAGCAGCGCGACAGGGGATGAAGGTCAGCCCCAGCATTTT | CASSATGDEGQPQHF
TRBJ1-2 | . | . | TRBV11-3 | TGTGCCAGCAGCTTATCTGGGACTCACGCATATGGCTACACCTTC | CASSLSGTHAYGYTF
TRBJ1-4 | . | TRBD1 | TRBV7-9 | TGTGCCAGCAGCTTGGCTACCGGGGACAGGGAGTTTTTTGAAAAACTGTTTTTT | CASSLATGDREFFEKLFF
TRBJ1-2 | . | . | TRBV19 | TGTGCCAGTAAAACTGCCCTCACTAACTATGGCTACACCTTC | CASKTALTNYGYTF
TRBJ1-1 | . | . | TRBV7-2 | TGTGCCAGCAGCTGGCCACGACAGGCCTTGCCCAGGGTCACTGAAGCTTTCTTT | CASSWPRQALPRVTEAFF
TRBJ2-7 | . | TRBD2 | TRBV14 | TGTGCCAGCAGCCAAGCTAGCGGGATTCGAGGTTTTGCGCAGTACTTC | CASSQASGIRGFAQYF
TRBJ1-6 | . | . | TRBV2 | TGTGCCAGCTTGAAAGATACAGCCTCCACTTATAATTCACCCCTCCACTTT | CASLKDTASTYNSPLHF
TRBJ1-1 | . | . | TRBV29-1 | TGCAGCGTTGAGAAGGGTTTCCAGGGTGCTGAAGCTTTCTTT | CSVEKGFQGAEAFF
TRBJ1-2 | . | . | TRBV30 | TGTGCCTGGACTAGACCCCCTAACTATGGCTACACCTTC | CAWTRPPNYGYTF
TRBJ1-6 | . | . | TRBV11-3 | TGTGCCAGCAGCTTATTCGTCCGGGGTTCACCCCTCCACTTT | CASSLFVRGSPLHF
TRBJ2-2 | once | . | TRBV3-1/TRBV3-2 | TGTGCCAGCAGCCCTTCGACAGTTCAGGGCGGGGAGCTGTTTTTT | CASSPSTVQGGELFF
TRBJ2-1 | . | TRBD2 | TRBV7-9 | TGTGCCAGCAGCTTACGGACTAGCGGGATAAACAATGAGCAGTTCTTC | CASSLRTSGINNEQFF
TRBJ2-2 | . | TRBD2 | TRBV9 | TGTGCCAGCAGCGTGGGACTAGCGGGAGTCGGCACCGGGGAGCTGTTTTTT | CASSVGLAGVGTGELFF
TRBJ1-1 | once | TRBD1 | TRBV24-1 | TGTGCCACCAGTGACCGGACAGGGGAAGCTTTCTTT | CATSDRTGEAFF
TRBJ2-1 | . | . | TRBV5-4 | TGTGCCAGCAGCTTGGGGGCCCCGGGCAGGGGTACCTACAATGAGCAGTTCTTC | CASSLGAPGRGTYNEQFF
TRBJ1-3 | . | . | TRBV30 | TGTGCCTGGACGGTAGGGAAGGAGGGGAACACCATATATTTT | CAWTVGKEGNTIYF
TRBJ2-2 | . | TRBD1 | TRBV7-9 | TGTGCCAGCAGCTCTAGGACAGGGGCGAACACCGGGGAGCTGTTTTTT | CASSSRTGANTGELFF
TRBJ1-2 | once | . | TRBV21-1 | TGTGCCAGCAGCTCCCCCGGGGATTTTTACCCGCAAAACTATGGCTACACCTTC | CASSSPGDFYPQNYGYTF
TRBJ2-2 | . | . | TRBV11-1 | TGTGCCAGCAGCTTACGGGGAAACACCGGGGAGCTGTTTTTT | CASSLRGNTGELFF
TRBJ1-4 | . | . | TRBV5-1 | TGCGCCAGCAGCTCACAGGGTACTAATGAAAAACTGTTTTTT | CASSSQGTNEKLFF
TRBJ2-3 | . | . | TRBV5-1 | TGCGCCAGCAGCCTGGACGGCGGGTTGACTTACGATACGCAGTATTTT | CASSLDGGLTYDTQYF